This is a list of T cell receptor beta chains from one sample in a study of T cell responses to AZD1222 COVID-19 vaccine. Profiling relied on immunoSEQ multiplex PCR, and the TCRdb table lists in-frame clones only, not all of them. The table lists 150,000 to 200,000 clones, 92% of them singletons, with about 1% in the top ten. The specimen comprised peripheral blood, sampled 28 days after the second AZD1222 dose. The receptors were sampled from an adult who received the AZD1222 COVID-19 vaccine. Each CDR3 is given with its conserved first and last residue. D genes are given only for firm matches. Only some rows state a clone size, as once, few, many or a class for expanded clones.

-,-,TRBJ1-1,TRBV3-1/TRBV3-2,TGTGCCAGCAGCTACGGGGTGAACACTGAAGCTTTCTTT,CASSYGVNTEAFF
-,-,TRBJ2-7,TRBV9,TGTGCCAGCAGCGCCACCGGGACCCTCTTCTCCTACGAGCAGTACTTC,CASSATGTLFSYEQYF
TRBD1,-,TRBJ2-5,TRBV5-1,TGCGCCAGCAGCCCAGGGACAGCTGGAGGAGAGACCCAGTACTTC,CASSPGTAGGETQYF
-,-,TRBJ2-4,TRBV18,TGTGCCAGCTCACCGCAAGGGGCCGGTAACATTCAGTACTTC,CASSPQGAGNIQYF
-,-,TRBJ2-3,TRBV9,TGTGCCAGCAGCGTAGCAGGAAGCCAGGAGGATACGCAGTATTTT,CASSVAGSQEDTQYF
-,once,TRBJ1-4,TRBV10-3,TGTGCCATCAGTGGGGGTCTGGGTGAAAAACTGTTTTTT,CAISGGLGEKLFF
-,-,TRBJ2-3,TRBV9,TGTGCCAGCAGCTCACGGGGAGGGGGTGCAGATACGCAGTATTTT,CASSSRGGGADTQYF
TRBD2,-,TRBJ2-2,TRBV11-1,TGTGCCAGCAGACAGAGCGGGGTTGGCACCGGGGAGCTGTTTTTT,CASRQSGVGTGELFF
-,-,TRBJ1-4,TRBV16,TGTGCCAGCACCCCTAATGAAAAACTGTTTTTT,CASTPNEKLFF
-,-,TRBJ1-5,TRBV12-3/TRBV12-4,TGTGCCAGCAGCCTTAATCAGCCCCAGCATTTT,CASSLNQPQHF
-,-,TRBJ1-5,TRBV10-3,TGTGCCATCAGTGAAGGGTATAGCAATCAGCCCCAGCATTTT,CAISEGYSNQPQHF
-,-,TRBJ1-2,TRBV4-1,TGCGCCAGCAGCCAAAGAACTATGGGCAGATCCTATGGCTACACCTTC,CASSQRTMGRSYGYTF
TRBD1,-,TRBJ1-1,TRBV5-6,TGTGCCAGCAGCACAGGGACAGGAGCTGAAGCTTTCTTT,CASSTGTGAEAFF
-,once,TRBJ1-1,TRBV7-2,TGTGCCAGCAGCCTTGGGGGGCGGAACACTGAAGCTTTCTTT,CASSLGGRNTEAFF
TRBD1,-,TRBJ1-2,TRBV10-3,TGTGCCATCACCTCGGGACAGGGAAACTATGGCTACACCTTC,CAITSGQGNYGYTF
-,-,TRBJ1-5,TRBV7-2,TGTGCCAGCAGCCAGATCGGTCCGGGGCCCCAGCATTTT,CASSQIGPGPQHF
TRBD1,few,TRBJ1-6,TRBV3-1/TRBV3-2,TGTGCCAGCAGCCATACAGGGGATAATTCACCCCTCCACTTT,CASSHTGDNSPLHF
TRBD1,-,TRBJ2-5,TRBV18,TGTGCCAGCTCCAAGGACAGGGTCCAAGAGACCCAGTACTTC,CASSKDRVQETQYF
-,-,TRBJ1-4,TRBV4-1,TGCGCCAGCAGCCAATTCGCCATCGGTGGGGGGCACGAAAAACTGTTTTTT,CASSQFAIGGGHEKLFF
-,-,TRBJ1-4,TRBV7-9,TGTGCCACCGGGCAAGCAACTAATGAAAAACTGTTTTTT,CATGQATNEKLFF
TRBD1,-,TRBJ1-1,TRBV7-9,TGTGCCAGCAGCATACCACAGGGGTATGAAGCTTTCTTT,CASSIPQGYEAFF
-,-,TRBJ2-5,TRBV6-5,TGTGCCAGCAGGTGGCGGGCGTCGGAAGAGACCCAGTACTTC,CASRWRASEETQYF
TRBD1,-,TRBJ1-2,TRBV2,TGTGCCAGCAAGGCACAGGGGGCCAGCGGCGGCTACACCTTC,CASKAQGASGGYTF
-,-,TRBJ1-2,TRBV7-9,TGTGCCAGCAGCTCCGAGGGGTTGGGTGGCTACACCTTC,CASSSEGLGGYTF
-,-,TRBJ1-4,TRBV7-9,TGTGCCAGCAGCTTACCACTTTTGCCTAATGAAAAACTGTTTTTT,CASSLPLLPNEKLFF
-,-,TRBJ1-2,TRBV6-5,TGTGCCAGCAGTCCTAGGGGGGCTAACTATGGCTACACCTTC,CASSPRGANYGYTF
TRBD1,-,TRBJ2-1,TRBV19,TGTGCCAGCCGACAGGGGAACAATGAGCAGTTCTTC,CASRQGNNEQFF
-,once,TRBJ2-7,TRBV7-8,TGTGCCAGCAGCGTGGGACTTAACTCCTACGAGCAGTACTTC,CASSVGLNSYEQYF
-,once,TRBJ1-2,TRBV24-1,TGTGCCACCAGTGATGGGAGGGGGTCAGGCTACACCTTC,CATSDGRGSGYTF
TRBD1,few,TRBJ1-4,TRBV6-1,TGTGCCAGCAGTGAAGGGACAGGGGAGGGAAATGAAAAACTGTTTTTT,CASSEGTGEGNEKLFF
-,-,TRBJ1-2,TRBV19,TGTGCCAGTAGTATATCACAGGCCCCCTATGGCTACACCTTC,CASSISQAPYGYTF
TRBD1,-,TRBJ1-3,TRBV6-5,TGTGCCAGCAGGGGACAGGGGCGCTCTGGAAACACCATATATTTT,CASRGQGRSGNTIYF
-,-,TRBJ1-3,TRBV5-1,TGCGCCAGCAGCCCGTTCCGAGGAGGTGGAAACACCATATATTTT,CASSPFRGGGNTIYF
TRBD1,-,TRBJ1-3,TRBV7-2,TGTGCCAGCAGACCGAAGACAGGGTATATTGACACCATATATTTT,CASRPKTGYIDTIYF
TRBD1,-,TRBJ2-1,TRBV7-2,TGTGCCAGCAGCTCTGACAGGGGGCGCCGATGGAATGAGCAGTTCTTC,CASSSDRGRRWNEQFF
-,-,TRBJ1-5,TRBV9,TGTGCCAGCAGCGAGCGGGACAGCAATCAGCCCCAGCATTTT,CASSERDSNQPQHF
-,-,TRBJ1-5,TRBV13,TGTGCCAGCAGCTTCAATCGGGCCCTCCGGTCCCACATAGTCCATCAGCCCCAGCATTTT,CASSFNRALRSHIVHQPQHF
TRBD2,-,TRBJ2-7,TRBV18,TGTGCCAGCTCACCGGGGAGGGGCTCTACCTACGAGCAGTACTTC,CASSPGRGSTYEQYF
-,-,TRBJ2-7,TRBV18,TGTGCCAGCTTGGACATCCAACGCTACGAGCAGTACTTC,CASLDIQRYEQYF
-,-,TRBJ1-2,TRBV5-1,TGCGCCAGCAGCTTGGGTAAGGCCAGCTATGGCTACACCTTC,CASSLGKASYGYTF
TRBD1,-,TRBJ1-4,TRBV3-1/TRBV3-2,TGTGCCAGCAGCCAGGACGGACAGGGGAATGAAAAACTGTTTTTT,CASSQDGQGNEKLFF
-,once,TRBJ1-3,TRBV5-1,TGCGCCAGCAGCCTAACAGGTCTCTCTGGAAACACCATATATTTT,CASSLTGLSGNTIYF
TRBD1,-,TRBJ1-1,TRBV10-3,TGTGCCATCACAAGTTCCGGGACAGGGAACACTGAAGCTTTCTTT,CAITSSGTGNTEAFF
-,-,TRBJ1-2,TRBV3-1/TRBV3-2,TGTGCCAGCAGCCATTCCGACAGAGGTTTTTATGGCTACACCTTC,CASSHSDRGFYGYTF
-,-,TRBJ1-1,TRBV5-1,TGCGCCAGCAGCCTGGGTCAGGTCCGACTGAACACTGAAGCTTTCTTT,CASSLGQVRLNTEAFF
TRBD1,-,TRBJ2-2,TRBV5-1,TGCGCCAGCAGCTCAGGACAGGGGAACACCGGGGAGCTGTTTTTT,CASSSGQGNTGELFF
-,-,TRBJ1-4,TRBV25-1,TGTGCCAGCAGTGAATCCTCCGCGAGGACCGAAAAACTGTTTTTT,CASSESSARTEKLFF
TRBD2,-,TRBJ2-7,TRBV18,TGTGCCAGCTCACCACCGGGGGGGAGCTACGAGCAGTACTTC,CASSPPGGSYEQYF
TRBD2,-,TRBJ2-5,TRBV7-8,TGTGCCAGCAGCTTAGTGGGACCTAGCGGGGGACAAGAGACCCAGTACTTC,CASSLVGPSGGQETQYF
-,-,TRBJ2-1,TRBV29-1,TGCAGCGTCTTCACTAGCTCCTACAATGAGCAGTTCTTC,CSVFTSSYNEQFF
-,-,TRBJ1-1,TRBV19,TGTGCCAGTACCTCTATAGAGAGCCAGGATACTGAAGCTTTCTTT,CASTSIESQDTEAFF
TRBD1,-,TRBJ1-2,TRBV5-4,TGTGCCAGCAGCTCCCCGACAGGGACGAACTATGGCTACACCTTC,CASSSPTGTNYGYTF
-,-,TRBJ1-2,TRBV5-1,TGCGCCAGCAGCAGCGGACAGAATAACTATGGCTACACCTTC,CASSSGQNNYGYTF
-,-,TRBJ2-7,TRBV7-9,TGTGCCAGCAGTCCACAGGGTCCCTACGAGCAGTACTTC,CASSPQGPYEQYF
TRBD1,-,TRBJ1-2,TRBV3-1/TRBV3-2,TGTGCCAGCAGCCAAGGAGGGGGCCTGGACTATGGCTACACCTTC,CASSQGGGLDYGYTF
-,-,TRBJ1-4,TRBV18,TGTGCCAGCTCACGCCGGGATGGGGAAAAACTGTTTTTT,CASSRRDGEKLFF
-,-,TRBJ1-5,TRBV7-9,TGTGCCAGCAGCTTAGACAGTTCCGACCAGCCCCAGCATTTT,CASSLDSSDQPQHF
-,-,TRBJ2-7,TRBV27,TGTGCCAGCAGCCCCCGAGTCTCCTACGAGCAGTACTTC,CASSPRVSYEQYF